In its sample, the clone carrying this T cell receptor (beta chain) was seen a few times. Its antigen is not known. The sample comes from a study of blood T cells in healthy people across ages. Study-wide results and limits: Age showed a roughly linear inverse relationship with TCR beta diversity per million T cells.

Primed by a sample-barcoded 5' primer and a J-beta primer mix, a second PCR proceeded for about 7 to 11 cycles. In TCRdb, the 5' RACE reads were re-called with MiXCR into one record per CDR3 protein. The sample records around 1,000,000 distinct CDR3 sequences, roughly 24% being singletons. The CDR3 totals 22 residues. The junction had 24 bases not matched to a gene; V was cut back by 5 bases and J by 1 base. Germline-derived CDR1 and CDR2 are SGHAT and FQNNGV. The same data also contributed to another study, on T cells of mothers and their children. As that study records: Over five children, together with their three healthy Caucasian mothers, made up the donors. Mothers and children who were related shared slightly more overlap than unrelated pairs, but not significantly more.

The chain has TRBV11-2 and TRBJ2-1; 9 bases are shared with TRBD2. The receptor was isolated from a girl aged 2-9 years in good health. Sequencing input: blood. The CDR3 loop reads CASSNRGGMLAGVGGSYNEQFF. CDR3 DNA: TGTGCCAGCAGCAATAGAGGGGGAATGTTAGCGGGAGTAGGTGGTTCCTACAATGAGCAGTTCTTC.